This entry concerns a single TCR beta chain. The data are from a study of blood T cell repertoires in COVID-19. Authors' data handling: Amplified reference gene primers provided the basis for estimating nucleated cell counts. Profiled with immunoSEQ multiplex PCR; TCRdb holds only in-frame clones, not every one. The V and J calls and clone size come from that table; D and trimming were worked out from the DNA. This sample has fewer than 100,000 clones, with 75% to 95% found just once. V lost 1 base to trimming and J lost 5 bases; unmatched junction nucleotides: 11. The length of the CDR3 is 17 residues. Germline CDR1 LGHNA, CDR2 YSLEER.

V and J are TRBV4-3 and TRBJ2-5, with 9 nucleotides matching TRBD1. The clonotype comes from a woman at least 80 years old with acute or convalescent COVID-19. What was sequenced was peripheral blood. The CDR3 DNA sequence: TGCGCCAGCAGCCAAGCCTGGAAGGGACAGGGAAGCGAGACCCAGTACTTC. As protein: CASSQAWKGQGSETQYF.